Listed here is a single T cell receptor beta chain. Its matching antigen is unknown. These data come from a study of CD8 T cells in Susac syndrome. Study-level information: Treatment status at blood draw for the Susac syndrome patients was therapy-naive, corticosteroids, or intravenous immunoglobulin alone. Findings of the study overall: The CD4+ T cell repertoires in Susac syndrome did not show any clonal expansion.

Reverse transcription of about 0.45 to 1 ug RNA used random hexamers. One entry per CDR3 protein, called by TCRdb with MiXCR from the immunoSEQ multiplex PCR reads. The profile shows about 170,000 distinct CDR3 sequences, about 96% of them singletons. The patients with Susac syndrome satisfied recently defined diagnostic criteria for either definite or probable disease. Germline CDR1 is ENHRY and CDR2 is SYGVKD. The CDR3 has 14 amino acids. V dropped 4 bases and J dropped 3; count of bases not matched to a gene: 3. The source of this sequence is a human donor with Susac syndrome. This chain joins TRBV10-3 and TRBJ2-7; 10 bases are shared with TRBD1. Sequencing was performed on CD4+ T cells from PBMCs. CDR3 bases: TGTGCCATCAGTGGACGGGACAGGGGCTACGAGCAGTACTTC. As protein: CAISGRDRGYEQYF.